The clone carrying this TCR beta chain was detected a few times. Its antigen is unidentified. TCRdb reprocessed the RT-PCR reads with MiXCR, giving one entry per CDR3 protein. The sample has about 540,000 distinct CDR3 sequences; approximately 15% are singletons. The data originate from a study of response to subunit inactivated influenza vaccine. Broader study findings: Authors suggested each seasonal influenza vaccination recruits few new T cells.

This CDR3 region has 15 residues. The V gene's germline CDR1 is SGHDT and CDR2 YYEEEE. V shed 2 bases and J 7 bases; nucleotides not matched to a gene: 5. The sequence was collected from a man aged 45-65 years who received an inactivated influenza vaccine. The genes are TRBV5-6 and TRBJ2-1, with 11 bases lining up with TRBD2. The sequenced sample was PBMCs from blood, obtained about 11 days after vaccination. The CDR3 here is CASSLGGLAVNEQFF. CDR3 DNA: TGTGCCAGCAGCTTAGGGGGACTAGCGGTTAATGAGCAGTTCTTC.